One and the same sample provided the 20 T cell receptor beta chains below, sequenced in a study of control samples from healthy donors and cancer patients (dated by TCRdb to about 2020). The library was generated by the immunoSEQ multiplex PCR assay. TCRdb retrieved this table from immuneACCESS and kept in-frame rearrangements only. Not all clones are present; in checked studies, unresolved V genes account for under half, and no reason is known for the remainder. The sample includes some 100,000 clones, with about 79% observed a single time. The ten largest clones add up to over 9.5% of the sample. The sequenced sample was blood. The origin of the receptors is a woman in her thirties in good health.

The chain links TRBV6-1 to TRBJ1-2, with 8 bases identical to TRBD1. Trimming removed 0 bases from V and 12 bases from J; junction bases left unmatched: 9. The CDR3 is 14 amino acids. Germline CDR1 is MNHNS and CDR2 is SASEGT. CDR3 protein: CASSEAPGGIINTF. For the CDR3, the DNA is TGTGCCAGCAGTGAAGCGCCAGGGGGCATTATCAACACCTTC.

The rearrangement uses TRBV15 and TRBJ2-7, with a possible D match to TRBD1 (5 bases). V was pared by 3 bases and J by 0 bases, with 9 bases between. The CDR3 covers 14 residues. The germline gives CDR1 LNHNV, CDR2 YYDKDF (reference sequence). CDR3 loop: CATSRTVNSYEQYF. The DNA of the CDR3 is TGTGCCACCAGCAGGACAGTCAACTCCTACGAGCAGTACTTC.

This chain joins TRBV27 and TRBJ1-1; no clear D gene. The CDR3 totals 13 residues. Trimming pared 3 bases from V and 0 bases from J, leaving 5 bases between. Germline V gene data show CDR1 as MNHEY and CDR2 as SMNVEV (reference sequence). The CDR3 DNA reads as TGTGCCAGCAGTTTCTCGGTGAACACTGAAGCTTTCTTT. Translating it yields CASSFSVNTEAFF.

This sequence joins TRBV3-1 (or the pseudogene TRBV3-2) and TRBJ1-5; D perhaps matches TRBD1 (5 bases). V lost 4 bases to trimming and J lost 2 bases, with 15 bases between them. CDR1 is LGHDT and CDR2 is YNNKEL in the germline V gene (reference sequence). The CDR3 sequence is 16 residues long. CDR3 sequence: CASSRTPGGGNQPQHF. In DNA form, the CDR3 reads TGTGCCAGCAGCCGAACGCCGGGGGGTGGCAATCAGCCCCAGCATTTT.

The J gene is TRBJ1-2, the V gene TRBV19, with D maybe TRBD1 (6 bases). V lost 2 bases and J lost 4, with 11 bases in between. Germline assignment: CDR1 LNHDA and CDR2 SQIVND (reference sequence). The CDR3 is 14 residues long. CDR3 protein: CASSIRGVTYGYTF. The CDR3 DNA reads TGTGCCAGTAGTATAAGGGGGGTTACCTATGGCTACACCTTC.

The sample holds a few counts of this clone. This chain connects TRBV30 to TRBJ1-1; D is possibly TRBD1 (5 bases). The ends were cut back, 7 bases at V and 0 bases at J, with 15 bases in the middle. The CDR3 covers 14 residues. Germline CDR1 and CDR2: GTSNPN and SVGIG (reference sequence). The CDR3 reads CAYSFGGLNTEAFF. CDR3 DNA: TGTGCCTATTCATTTGGGGGACTGAACACTGAAGCTTTCTTT. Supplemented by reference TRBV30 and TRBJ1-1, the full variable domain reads SQTIHQWPATLVQPVGSPLSLECTVEGTSNPNLYWYRQAAGRGLQLLFYSVGIGQISSEVPQNLSASRPQDRQFILSSKKLLLSDSGFYLCAYSFGGLNTEAFFGQGTRLTVV.

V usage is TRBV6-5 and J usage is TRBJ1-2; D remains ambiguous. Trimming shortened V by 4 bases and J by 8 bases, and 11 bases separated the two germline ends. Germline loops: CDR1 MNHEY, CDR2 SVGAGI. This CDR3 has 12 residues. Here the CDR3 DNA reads TGTGCCAGCAGTTTACCGGGCGACGGCTACACCTTC. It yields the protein CASSLPGDGYTF.

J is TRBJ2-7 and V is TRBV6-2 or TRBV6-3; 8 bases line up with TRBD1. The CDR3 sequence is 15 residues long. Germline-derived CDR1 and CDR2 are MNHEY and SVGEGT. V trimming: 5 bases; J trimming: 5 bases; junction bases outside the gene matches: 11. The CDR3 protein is CASSHWLTGDNEQYF. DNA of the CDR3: TGTGCCAGCAGTCACTGGTTGACAGGGGACAACGAGCAGTACTTC.

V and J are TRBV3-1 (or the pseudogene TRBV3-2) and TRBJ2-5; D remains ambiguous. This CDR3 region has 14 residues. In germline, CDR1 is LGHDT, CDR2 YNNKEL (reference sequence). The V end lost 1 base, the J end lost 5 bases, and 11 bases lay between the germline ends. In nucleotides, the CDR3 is TGTGCCAGCAGCCAAGGGTTCTTCGGGGAGACCCAGTACTTC. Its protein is CASSQGFFGETQYF.

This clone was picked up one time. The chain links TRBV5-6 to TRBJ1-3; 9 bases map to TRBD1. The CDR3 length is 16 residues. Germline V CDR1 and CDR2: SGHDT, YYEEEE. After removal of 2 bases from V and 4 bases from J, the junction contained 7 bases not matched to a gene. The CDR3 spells CASSLPGQGKGNTIYF. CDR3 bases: TGTGCCAGCAGCTTACCGGGACAGGGAAAAGGAAACACCATATATTTT.

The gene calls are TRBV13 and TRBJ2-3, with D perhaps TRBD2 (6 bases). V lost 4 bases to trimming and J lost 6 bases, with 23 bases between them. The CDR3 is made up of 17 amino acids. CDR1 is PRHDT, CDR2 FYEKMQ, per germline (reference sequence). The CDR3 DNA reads TGTGCCAGCAGCTCATCTCCTAAAACGGGGGAGCAGGATACGCAGTATTTT. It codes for CASSSSPKTGEQDTQYF.

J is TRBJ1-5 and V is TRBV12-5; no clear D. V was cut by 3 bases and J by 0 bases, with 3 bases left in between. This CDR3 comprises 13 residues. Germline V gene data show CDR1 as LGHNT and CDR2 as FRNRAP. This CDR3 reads CASGLGSNQPQHF. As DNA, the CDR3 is TGTGCTAGTGGTTTAGGTAGCAATCAGCCCCAGCATTTT.

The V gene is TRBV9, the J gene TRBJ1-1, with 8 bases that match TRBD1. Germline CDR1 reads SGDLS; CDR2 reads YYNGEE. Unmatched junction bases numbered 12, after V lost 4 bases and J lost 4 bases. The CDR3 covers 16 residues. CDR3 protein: CASSPRQGSPRTEAFF. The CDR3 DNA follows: TGTGCCAGCAGCCCCAGACAGGGGTCGCCGCGCACTGAAGCTTTCTTT. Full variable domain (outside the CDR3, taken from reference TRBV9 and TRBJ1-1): DSGVTQTPKHLITATGQRVTLRCSPRSGDLSVYWYQQSLDQGLQFLIQYYNGEERAKGNILERFSAQQFPDLHSELNLSSLELGDSALYFCASSPRQGSPRTEAFFGQGTRLTVV.

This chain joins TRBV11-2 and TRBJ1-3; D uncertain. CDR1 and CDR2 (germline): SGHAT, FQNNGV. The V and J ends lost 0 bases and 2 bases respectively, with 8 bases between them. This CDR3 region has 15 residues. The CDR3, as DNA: TGTGCCAGCAGCTTAGATGGTAACACTGGAAACACCATATATTTT. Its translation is CASSLDGNTGNTIYF.

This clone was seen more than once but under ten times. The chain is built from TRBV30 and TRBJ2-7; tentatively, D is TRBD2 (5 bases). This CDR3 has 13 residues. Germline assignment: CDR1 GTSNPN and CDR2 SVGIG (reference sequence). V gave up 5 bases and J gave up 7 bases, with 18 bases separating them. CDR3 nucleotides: TGTGCCTGGGTCTCTCCTGCGGGCATGGAGCAGTACTTC. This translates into CAWVSPAGMEQYF.

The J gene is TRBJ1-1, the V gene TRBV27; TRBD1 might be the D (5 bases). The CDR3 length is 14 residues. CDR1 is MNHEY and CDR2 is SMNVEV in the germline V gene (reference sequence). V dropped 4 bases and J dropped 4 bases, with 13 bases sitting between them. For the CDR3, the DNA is TGTGCCAGCAGTTCGGCGGGGGTTAGCACTGAAGCTTTCTTT. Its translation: CASSSAGVSTEAFF.

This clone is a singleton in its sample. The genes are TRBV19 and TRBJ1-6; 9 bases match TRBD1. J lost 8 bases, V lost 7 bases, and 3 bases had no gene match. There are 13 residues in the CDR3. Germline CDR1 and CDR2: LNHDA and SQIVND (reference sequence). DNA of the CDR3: TGTGCCAGTACCGGACAGGGGTATTCACCCCTCCACTTT. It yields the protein CASTGQGYSPLHF.

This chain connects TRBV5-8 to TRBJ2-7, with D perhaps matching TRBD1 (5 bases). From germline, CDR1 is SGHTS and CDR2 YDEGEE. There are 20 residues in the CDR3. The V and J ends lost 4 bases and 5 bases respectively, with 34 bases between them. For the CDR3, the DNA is TGTGCCAGCAGCCCAAACAAGATCAGGGTTTCAAAAAGGGTTGTCCACGAGCAGTACTTC. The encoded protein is CASSPNKIRVSKRVVHEQYF.

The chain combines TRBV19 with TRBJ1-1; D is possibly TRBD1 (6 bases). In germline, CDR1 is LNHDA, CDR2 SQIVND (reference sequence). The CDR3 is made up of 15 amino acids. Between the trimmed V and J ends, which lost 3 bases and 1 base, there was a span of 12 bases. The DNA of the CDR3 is TGTGCCAGTAGTATTGGGGGGGCGTCGAACACTGAAGCTTTCTTT. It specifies CASSIGGASNTEAFF.

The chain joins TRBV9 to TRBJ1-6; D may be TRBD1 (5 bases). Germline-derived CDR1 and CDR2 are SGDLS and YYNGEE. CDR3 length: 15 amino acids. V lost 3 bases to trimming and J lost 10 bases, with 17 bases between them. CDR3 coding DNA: TGTGCCAGCAGCGGAGCCCCTCAGGGATCCTCACCCCTCCACTTT. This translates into CASSGAPQGSSPLHF.